This T cell receptor beta chain was identified in a study of intratumoral heterogeneity in liver cancer. Looking at the study overall: With a median age of approximately 61 years, most patients were men. Study-wide findings and caveats: Region b showed significantly fewer unique T-cell clonal expansions than region a. Tumor-infiltrating lymphocytes were acknowledged as under-represented in the sampling.

TCRdb's table, derived via immunoSEQ multiplex PCR, lists solely in-frame clones and lacks some. There are 5,500 to 7,000 clones in the sample; approximately 70% occur only once, and 35% to 50% lies in the top ten. Tumour samples came from separate, distinct regions of the hepatocellular carcinoma nodule. With regard to this clone: Its antigen is not identified.

The starting material was tumor tissue, obtained before any cancer treatment. This clonotype originated in a woman in her seventies with hepatocellular carcinoma.

The CDR3 region is CASSPGGRDTDTQYF. Here the CDR3 DNA reads TGTGCCAGCAGCCCGGGCGGCAGAGACACAGATACGCAGTATTTT. The chain joins TRBV7-2 to TRBJ2-3; D unresolved. Germline V lookup: CDR1 SGHTA, CDR2 FQGNSA. V was cut by 5 bases and J by 2 bases, with 14 bases left in between. This CDR3 comprises 15 residues.